This T cell receptor (beta chain) was observed in a study of blood T cell repertoires in COVID-19. Study-level background: Nucleic acid was either cDNA or gDNA, and it came from T cells, B-cell-depleted T cells, or PBMCs.

Method: immunoSEQ multiplex PCR; TCRdb's copy keeps in-frame clones and lacks some. Of around 440,000 clones in the sample, approximately 88% were seen once. Germline V gene lookup returns CDR1 LNHDA and CDR2 SQIVND (reference sequence). V lost 4 bases and J 2 bases, leaving 11 bases between the germline ends. The length of the CDR3 is 14 residues. Sequencing was done on a sample of peripheral blood. The TCR originated in a woman between 45 and 60 years old with COVID-19, enrolled during active disease. The chain uses TRBV19 and TRBJ1-2; D may be TRBD1 (6 bases). The CDR3 reads CASSTRTVNYGYTF. In DNA form, the CDR3 reads TGTGCCAGTAGTACCCGGACAGTCAACTATGGCTACACCTTC.